This TCR beta chain derives from a study of blood T cell repertoires in COVID-19. Overall study: The cDNA or gDNA used as material had been derived from T cells, B-cell-depleted T cells, or PBMCs.

This clone was counted a few times. Looked up from germline, CDR1 is SEHNR and CDR2 is FQNEAQ (reference sequence). The V gene lost 4 bases and the J gene lost 5 bases, with 11 bases spanning the gap. CDR3 size: 13 residues. The assay was immunoSEQ multiplex PCR, and TCRdb's table has in-frame clones only and misses some. The sample consists of 95,000 to 120,000 clones, 85% of them appearing once. The sequence was obtained from a human donor in a cohort sampled during active COVID-19. Sequenced input: peripheral blood. The gene calls are TRBV7-9 and TRBJ1-2; D gene ambiguous. This CDR3 reads CASSSSGGYGYTF. DNA of the CDR3: TGTGCCAGCAGCTCCTCGGGAGGGTATGGCTACACCTTC.